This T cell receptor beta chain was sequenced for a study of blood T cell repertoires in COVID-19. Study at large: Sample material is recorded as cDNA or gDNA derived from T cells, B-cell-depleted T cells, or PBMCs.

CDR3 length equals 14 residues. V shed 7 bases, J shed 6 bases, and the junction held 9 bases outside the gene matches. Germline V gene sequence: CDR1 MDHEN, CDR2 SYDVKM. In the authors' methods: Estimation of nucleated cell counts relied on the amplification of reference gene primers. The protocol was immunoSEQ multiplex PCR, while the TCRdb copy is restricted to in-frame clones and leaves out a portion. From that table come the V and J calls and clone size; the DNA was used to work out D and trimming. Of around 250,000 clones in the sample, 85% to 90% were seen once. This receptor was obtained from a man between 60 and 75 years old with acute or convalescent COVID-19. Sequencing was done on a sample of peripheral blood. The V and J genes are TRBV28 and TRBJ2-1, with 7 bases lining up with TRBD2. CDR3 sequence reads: CASNKRGRGNEQFF. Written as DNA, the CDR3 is TGTGCCAGCAACAAACGGGGGAGGGGCAATGAGCAGTTCTTC. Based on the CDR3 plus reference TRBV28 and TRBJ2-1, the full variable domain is DVKVTQSSRYLVKRTGEKVFLECVQDMDHENMFWYRQDPGLGLRLIYFSYDVKMKEKGDIPEGYSVSREKKERFSLILESASTNQTSMYLCASNKRGRGNEQFFGPGTRLTVL.